This TCR beta chain was retrieved from a study of OX40 agonist ivuxolimab in advanced cancers. Study-wide context: Participants, around 80% male, averaged roughly 55 years of age, ranging from roughly 23 to 80. Earlier anti-PD-1, anti-PD-L1 or anti-CTLA-4 therapy was permitted; roughly 42% had received some.

The germline CDR1 and CDR2 sequences are PRHDT and FYEKMQ (reference sequence). The CDR3 has 15 residues. With 6 bases removed from V and 5 bases from J, the gap between germline ends came to 17 bases. Libraries were prepared by immunoSEQ multiplex PCR; TCRdb keeps only in-frame clonotypes and omits some of them. The data show some 80,000 clones, 92% seen once. Patients were ineligible given autoimmune disease history or systemic immunosuppression. The sample was CD4+ or CD8+ T cells sorted from blood, taken in a trial of the OX40 agonist ivuxolimab. The genes are TRBV13 and TRBJ2-1, with D possibly being TRBD2 (5 bases). The receptor was isolated from an adult with an advanced solid tumor such as melanoma, head and neck, liver or kidney cancer. The CDR3 region is CASRLGGHQDNEQFF. The CDR3 DNA is TGTGCCAGCAGACTAGGAGGTCATCAGGACAATGAGCAGTTCTTC. The whole variable domain, remainder taken from reference TRBV13 and TRBJ2-1, is AAGVIQSPRHLIKEKRETATLKCYPIPRHDTVYWYQQGPGQDPQFLISFYEKMQSDKGSIPDRFSAQQFSDYHSELNMSSLELGDSALYFCASRLGGHQDNEQFFGPGTRLTVL.